Following are 10 T cell receptor beta chains from one sample sequenced in a study of CDR3 diversity in severe acne. One entry per CDR3 protein, called by TCRdb with MiXCR from the PCR reads. The sample comprises more than 85,000 distinct CDR3 sequences, 45% to 55% of which are singletons, and 11% rests with the top ten. The sample comprised blood. Source of these receptors: a male donor with severe acne vulgaris.

Concerning this clonotype: One junction end disagrees with the germline gene, perhaps due to a read error. This rearrangement joins TRBV2 to TRBJ2-3; 12 nucleotides agree with TRBD2. This CDR3 has 15 amino acids. Germline CDR1 and CDR2: SNHLY and FYNNEI. The DNA of the CDR3 is TGTGCTAGCAGTCCTAGCGGGAGGGGTTATTCTAAGCAGTATTTT. It is translated as CASSPSGRGYSKQYF.

This clonotype was seen ten or more times. In DNA, the CDR3 is TGTGCCAGCAGCTTGGGGGCCTGGGGTTACAATGAGCAGTTCTTC. Translating it yields CASSLGAWGYNEQFF. V usage is TRBV5-6 and J usage is TRBJ2-1, with no clear D. The germline V gene encodes CDR1 SGHDT and CDR2 YYEEEE. The CDR3 consists of 15 residues. V lost 0 bases, J lost 4 bases, and 11 bases lay in between.

The genes are TRBV2 and TRBJ1-2, with D perhaps TRBD1 (6 bases). This CDR3 is built from 15 residues. Germline V gives CDR1 SNHLY, CDR2 FYNNEI. V gave up 6 bases and J gave up 6 bases, with 20 bases separating them. CDR3: CASSPPGQRGDGYTF. The DNA for the CDR3 is TGTGCCAGCAGCCCTCCGGGACAACGTGGGGATGGCTACACCTTC.

The rearrangement joins TRBV20-1 to TRBJ2-2; D uncertain. The length of the CDR3 is 14 residues. In germline, CDR1 is DFQATT, CDR2 SNEGSKA (reference sequence). In DNA, the CDR3 is TGCAGCACCCGTATAGGCGAGAACACCGGGGAGCTGTTTTTT. It specifies CSTRIGENTGELFF.

This clonotype has a count of ten or more. V gene TRBV29-1 combines with J gene TRBJ1-2; possibly TRBD1 for D (5 bases). Per the germline V gene, CDR1 is SQVTM and CDR2 is ANQGSEA. V gave up 1 base and J gave up 7 bases, with 10 bases separating them. CDR3 size: 12 residues. The CDR3 sequence is CSVEVGGFGYTF. The CDR3 bases are TGCAGCGTTGAAGTCGGGGGGTTTGGCTACACCTTC.

The chain joins TRBV2 to TRBJ1-1; 8 nucleotides line up with TRBD1. The CDR3 contains 11 residues. J lost 4 bases, V lost 9 bases, and 1 base had no gene match. Germline V gene lookup returns CDR1 SNHLY and CDR2 FYNNEI. As DNA, the CDR3 is TGTGCCAGTACAGGGGGCACTGAAGCTTTCTTT. Translation: CASTGGTEAFF.

This clonotype was found many times. This chain joins TRBV11-2 and TRBJ1-1; 9 bases agree with TRBD1. This CDR3 region has 15 residues. V trimming: 5 bases; J trimming: 4 bases; junction bases outside the gene matches: 8. Germline CDR1 SGHAT, CDR2 FQNNGV. In DNA, the CDR3 is TGTGCCAGCAGCCTAGTTAGACAGGGGGGCACTGAAGCTTTCTTT. It codes for CASSLVRQGGTEAFF.

There are many counts of this clonotype. V gene TRBV7-3 combines with J gene TRBJ2-1, with TRBD2 matching 7 bases. The CDR3 is made up of 16 amino acids. Germline-derived CDR1 and CDR2 are SGHTA and FQGTGA. The junction had 15 bases not matched to a gene; V was cut back by 5 bases and J by 8 bases. CDR3 nucleotides: TGTGCCAGCAGCAGGTCACCGGGACTACAGAACGATGAGCAGTTCTTC. Translating gives CASSRSPGLQNDEQFF.

The chain has TRBV5-5 and TRBJ1-6, with D possibly matching TRBD1 (5 bases). V was cut by 2 bases and J by 5 bases, with 8 bases left in between. Germline V gene lookup returns CDR1 SGHKS and CDR2 YYEKEE (reference sequence). The CDR3 loop spans 14 amino acids. The CDR3 nucleotides read TGTGCCAGCAGCTTCCGGGGCGATAATTCACCCCTCCACTTT. Amino acid sequence: CASSFRGDNSPLHF. The complete variable domain, with remaining parts taken from reference TRBV5-5 and TRBJ1-6, reads DAGVTQSPTHLIKTRGQQVTLRCSPISGHKSVSWYQQVLGQGPQFIFQYYEKEERGRGNFPDRFSARQFPNYSSELNVNALLLGDSALYLCASSFRGDNSPLHFGNGTRLTVT.

The CDR3 protein is CASSILWTGMNTEAFF. The CDR3 DNA follows: TGTGCCAGTAGTATCCTCTGGACAGGGATGAACACTGAAGCTTTCTTT. The V gene is TRBV19, the J gene TRBJ1-1; 8 bases match TRBD1. The germline CDR1 and CDR2 sequences are LNHDA and SQIVND (reference sequence). The junction had 6 bases not matched to a gene; V was cut back by 3 bases and J by 0 bases. This CDR3 spans 16 amino acids.